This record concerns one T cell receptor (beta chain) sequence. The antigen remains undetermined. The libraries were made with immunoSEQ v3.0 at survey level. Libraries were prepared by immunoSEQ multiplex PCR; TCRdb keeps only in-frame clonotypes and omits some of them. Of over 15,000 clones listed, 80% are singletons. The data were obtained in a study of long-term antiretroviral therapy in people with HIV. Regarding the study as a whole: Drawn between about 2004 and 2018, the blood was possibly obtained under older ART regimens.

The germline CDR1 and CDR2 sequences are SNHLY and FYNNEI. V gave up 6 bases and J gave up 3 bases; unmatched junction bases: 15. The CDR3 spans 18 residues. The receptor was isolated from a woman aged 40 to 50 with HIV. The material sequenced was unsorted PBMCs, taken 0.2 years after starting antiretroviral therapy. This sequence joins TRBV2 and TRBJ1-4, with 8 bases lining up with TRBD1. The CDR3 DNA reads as TGTGCCAGCAGACGGGTCGGACAGGGTTTGGCGGCTAATGAAAAACTGTTTTTT. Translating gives CASRRVGQGLAANEKLFF. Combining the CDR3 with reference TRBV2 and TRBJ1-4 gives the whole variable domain EPEVTQTPSHQVTQMGQEVILRCVPISNHLYFYWYRQILGQKVEFLVSFYNNEISEKSEIFDDQFSVERPDGSNFTLKIRSTKLEDSAMYFCASRRVGQGLAANEKLFFGSGTQLSVL.